The 13 T cell receptor beta chains presented below share a single source sample, sequenced in a study of molecular identifiers for immune sequencing clone quantification. TCRdb redid the calling of the PCR reads with MiXCR, one entry per CDR3 protein. The table shows some 580,000 distinct CDR3 sequences, with roughly 25% occurring only once. Sequencing was performed on naive CD8+ T cells from blood, with Jurkat cell RNA spiked in. Subset given: FACS-sorted CD8+CD4-CCR7+CD45RA+ naive T cells. All receptors come from a human donor in good health. Some libraries in this study had Jurkat cell RNA spiked in.

The genes are TRBV7-9 and TRBJ2-7; 8 bases match TRBD1. V gave up 5 bases and J gave up 6 bases; unmatched junction bases: 9. This CDR3 region has 14 residues. The germline CDR1 and CDR2 sequences are SEHNR and FQNEAQ (reference sequence). The CDR3 DNA reads as TGTGCCAGCAGCGTGGACAGGGTGAATCGCGAGCAGTACTTC. This translates into CASSVDRVNREQYF.

This clonotype was seen a few times. The chain has TRBV7-9 and TRBJ1-2; no clear D gene. Trimming took off 7 bases at V and 1 base at J, with 22 bases between the two ends. This CDR3 is 17 amino acids long. Germline lookup yields CDR1 SEHNR and CDR2 FQNEAQ (reference sequence). CDR3 coding DNA: TGTGCCAGCACCCATATCCTGAGGATTGAGATTAACTATGGCTACACCTTC. It encodes CASTHILRIEINYGYTF.

As concerns this clonotype: Since a much larger clone is just one base distant, this may be a read error. This chain joins TRBV9 and TRBJ2-3, with D uncertain. The J call may be incorrect, as the DNA end agrees better with TRBJ1-5. The CDR3 totals 15 residues. Germline assignment: CDR1 SGDLS and CDR2 YYNGEE. The DNA for the CDR3 is TGTGCCAGCAGCCCCGCCGCCCCTAACACAGATACGCAGCATTTT. Protein product: CASSPAAPNTDTQHF.

The rearrangement links TRBV6-1 to TRBJ1-2, with 7 bases identical to TRBD1. CDR3 length equals 14 residues. Per germline, CDR1 MNHNS and CDR2 SASEGT. The J segment lost 8 bases and the V segment lost 6 bases, leaving 12 bases of the junction unmatched. This CDR3 reads CASSGTDFSGGYTF. The CDR3 DNA follows: TGTGCCAGCAGCGGGACAGACTTTTCAGGCGGCTACACCTTC.

The chain employs TRBV5-6 and TRBJ1-1, with a possible D match to TRBD1 (6 bases). The CDR3 is 13 amino acids. CDR1 SGHDT and CDR2 YYEEEE come from the germline V gene. V was pared by 1 base and J by 7 bases, with 11 bases between. The CDR3 is CASSLSGGIEAFF. CDR3 DNA: TGTGCCAGCAGCTTGAGCGGGGGCATTGAAGCTTTCTTT.

With respect to this clonotype: Given a much more abundant clone one base away, this may be a read error. The DNA is omitted, as the CDR3 cannot be located on it reliably, and the CDR3 follows TCRdb's listing. The V call is TRBV2, the J call TRBJ1-4. The CDR3 spans 15 residues, counting both ends. Germline V gene sequence: CDR1 SNHLY, CDR2 FYNNEI. The CDR3 is CVSSTSEETNEKLFF.

This clonotype was seen many times. This chain connects TRBV5-1 to TRBJ2-2; 7 bases align to TRBD1. This CDR3 is built from 15 residues. The ends lost 4 bases at V and 5 bases at J; junction bases unmatched: 8. The germline CDR1 and CDR2 sequences are SGHRS and YFSETQ. DNA of the CDR3: TGCGCCAGCAGCCGTGGGGACAGCCTGACCGGGGAGCTGTTTTTT. Translation gives CASSRGDSLTGELFF.

This clonotype has ten or more counts. The gene calls are TRBV7-8 and TRBJ1-5, with D possibly TRBD1 on 6 matching bases. The CDR3 extends over 17 amino acids. Germline CDR1 is SGHVS and CDR2 is FQNEAQ. Trimming cost V 1 base and J 4 bases, with 17 bases left between them. The CDR3 is CASSLETLTGSNQPQHF. The DNA for the CDR3 is TGTGCCAGCAGCTTAGAAACTTTGACAGGTTCTAATCAGCCCCAGCATTTT.

To note about this clonotype: A read error may explain this, as a much larger clone is one base away. The genes are TRBV4-3 and TRBJ2-3; 7 bases map to TRBD2. V shed 3 bases and J 4 bases; nucleotides not matched to a gene: 10. The CDR3 spans 16 residues. Germline V CDR1 and CDR2: LGHNA, YSLEER. Here the CDR3 reads CASSQIVGGRADTQYF. CDR3 DNA: TGCGCCAGCAGCCAGATAGTGGGAGGGAGGGCAGATACGCAGTATTTT.

This clonotype turned up a few times. The rearrangement joins TRBV7-3 to TRBJ2-5, with D possibly TRBD2 on 6 matching bases. V lost 1 base to trimming and J lost 2 bases, with 11 bases between them. There are 15 residues in the CDR3. Germline V gives CDR1 SGHTA, CDR2 FQGTGA. This CDR3 reads CASSLIGGLQETQYF. The CDR3, as DNA: TGTGCCAGCAGCTTAATTGGAGGGTTGCAAGAGACCCAGTACTTC. The full variable domain, rest sourced from reference TRBV7-3 and TRBJ2-5, is GAGVSQTPSNKVTEKGKYVELRCDPISGHTALYWYRQSLGQGPEFLIYFQGTGAADDSGLPNDRFFAVRPEGSVSTLKIQRTERGDSAVYLCASSLIGGLQETQYFGPGTRLLVL.

This clonotype showed up many times. This rearrangement joins TRBV5-6 to TRBJ2-7; D is possibly TRBD1 (7 bases). CDR1 and CDR2 (germline): SGHDT, YYEEEE. The length of the CDR3 is 15 residues. Trimming shortened V by 1 base and J by 4 bases, and 15 bases separated the two germline ends. The CDR3 loop is CASSLSTGRLYEQYF. The DNA of the CDR3 is TGTGCCAGCAGCTTGTCGACAGGGAGGCTGTACGAGCAGTACTTC.

Comments on this clonotype: Sequence at one end of the junction differs from germline and may be a read error. This rearrangement joins TRBV29-1 to TRBJ1-2; 8 positions agree with TRBD1. There are 18 residues in the CDR3. CDR1 SQVTM and CDR2 ANQGSEA come from the germline V gene. The CDR3 bases are TGCAGCGTTGAAGATAGGGCAGGGGGCAGATTCCCTTCCTATCGCTACACCTTC. The encoded protein is CSVEDRAGGRFPSYRYTF.

This chain connects TRBV19 to TRBJ2-5; D uncertain. V was shortened by 8 bases and J by 5 bases, with 21 bases between the two germline ends. Germline assignment: CDR1 LNHDA and CDR2 SQIVND (reference sequence). The CDR3 loop spans 15 amino acids. The DNA of the CDR3 is TGTGCCAGTGGTAGAAGCACAGCTCCGAGGGAGACCCAGTACTTC. As protein: CASGRSTAPRETQYF.